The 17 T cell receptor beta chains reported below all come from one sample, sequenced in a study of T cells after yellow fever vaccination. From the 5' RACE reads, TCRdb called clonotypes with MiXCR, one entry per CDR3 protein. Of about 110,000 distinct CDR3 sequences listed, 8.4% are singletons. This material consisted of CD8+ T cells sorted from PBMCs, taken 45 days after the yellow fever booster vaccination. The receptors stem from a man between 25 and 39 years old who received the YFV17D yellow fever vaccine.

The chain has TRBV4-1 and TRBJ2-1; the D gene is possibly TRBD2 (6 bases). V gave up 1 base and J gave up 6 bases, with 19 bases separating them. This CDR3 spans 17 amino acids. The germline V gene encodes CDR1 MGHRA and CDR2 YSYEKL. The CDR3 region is CASSQGEGLLLGNEQFF. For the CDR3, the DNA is TGCGCCAGCAGCCAAGGTGAGGGACTTCTTCTTGGCAATGAGCAGTTCTTC.

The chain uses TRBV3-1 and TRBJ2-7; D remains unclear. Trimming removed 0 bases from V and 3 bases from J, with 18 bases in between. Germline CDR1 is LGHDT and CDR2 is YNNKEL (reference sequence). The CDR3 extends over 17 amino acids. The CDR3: CASSQDLPPLAHYEQYF. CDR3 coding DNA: TGTGCCAGCAGCCAAGATCTGCCGCCCTTGGCCCACTACGAGCAGTACTTC.

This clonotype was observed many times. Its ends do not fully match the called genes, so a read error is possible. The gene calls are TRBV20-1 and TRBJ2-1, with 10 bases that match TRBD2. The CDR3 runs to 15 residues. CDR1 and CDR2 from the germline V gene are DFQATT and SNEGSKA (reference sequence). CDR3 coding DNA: TGCAGTGCTGGAGAGACTAGCGGGCGTACAATTGAGCAGTTCTTC. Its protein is CSAGETSGRTIEQFF.

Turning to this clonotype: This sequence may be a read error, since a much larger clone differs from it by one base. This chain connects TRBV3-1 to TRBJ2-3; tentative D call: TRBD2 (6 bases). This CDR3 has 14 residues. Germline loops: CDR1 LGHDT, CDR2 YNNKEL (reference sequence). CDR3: CASSLSGRTNTQYF. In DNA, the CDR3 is TGTGCCAGCAGCCTTAGCGGCCGCACAAATACGCAGTATTTT.

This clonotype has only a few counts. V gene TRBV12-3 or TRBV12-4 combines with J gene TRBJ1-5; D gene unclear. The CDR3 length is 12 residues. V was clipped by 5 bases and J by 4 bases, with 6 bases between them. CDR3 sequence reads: CASSPMNQPQHF. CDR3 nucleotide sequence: TGTGCCAGCAGTCCAATGAATCAGCCCCAGCATTTT.

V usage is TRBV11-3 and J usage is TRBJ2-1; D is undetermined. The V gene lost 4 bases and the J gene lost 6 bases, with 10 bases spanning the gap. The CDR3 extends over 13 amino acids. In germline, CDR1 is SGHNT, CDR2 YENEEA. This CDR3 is CASSSGRSNEQFF. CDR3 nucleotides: TGTGCCAGCAGCTCCGGCCGGAGCAATGAGCAGTTCTTC.

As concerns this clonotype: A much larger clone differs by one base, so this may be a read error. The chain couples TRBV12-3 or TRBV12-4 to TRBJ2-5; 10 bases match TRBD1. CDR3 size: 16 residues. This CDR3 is CVSSLVATGGFETQYF. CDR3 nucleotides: TGTGTCAGCAGTTTAGTAGCGACAGGGGGCTTCGAGACCCAGTACTTC.

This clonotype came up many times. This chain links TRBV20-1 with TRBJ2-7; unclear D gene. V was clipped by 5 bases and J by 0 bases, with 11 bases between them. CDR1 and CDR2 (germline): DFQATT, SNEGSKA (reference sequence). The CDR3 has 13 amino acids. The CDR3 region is CSALYGSSYEQYF. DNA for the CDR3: TGCAGTGCTTTGTACGGTAGCTCCTACGAGCAGTACTTC.

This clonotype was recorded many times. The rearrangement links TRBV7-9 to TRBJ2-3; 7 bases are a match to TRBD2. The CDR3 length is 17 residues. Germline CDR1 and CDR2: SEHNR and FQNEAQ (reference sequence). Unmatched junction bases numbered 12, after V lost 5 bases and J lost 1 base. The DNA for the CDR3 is TGTGCCAGCAGCGGTATTGCGTCTAGCGGTGGCACAGATACGCAGTATTTT. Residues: CASSGIASSGGTDTQYF.

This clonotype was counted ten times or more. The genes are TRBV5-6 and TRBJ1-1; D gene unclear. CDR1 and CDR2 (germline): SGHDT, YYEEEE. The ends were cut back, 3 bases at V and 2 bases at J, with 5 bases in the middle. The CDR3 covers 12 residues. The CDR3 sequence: CASSSVNTEAFF. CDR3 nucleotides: TGTGCCAGCAGCTCAGTAAACACTGAAGCTTTCTTT. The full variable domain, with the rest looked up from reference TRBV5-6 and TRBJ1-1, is DAGVTQSPTHLIKTRGQQVTLRCSPKSGHDTVSWYQQALGQGPQFIFQYYEEEERQRGNFPDRFSGHQFPNYSSELNVNALLLGDSALYLCASSSVNTEAFFGQGTRLTVV.

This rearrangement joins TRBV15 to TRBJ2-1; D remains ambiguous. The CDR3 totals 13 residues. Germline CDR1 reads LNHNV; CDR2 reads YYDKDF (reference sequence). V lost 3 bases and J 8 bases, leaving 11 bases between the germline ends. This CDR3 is CATSSLTVDEQFF. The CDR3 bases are TGTGCCACCAGCAGCCTTACAGTTGATGAGCAGTTCTTC.

The CDR3 region has the DNA TGCAGCGTTGTGGTCCCGCTGCCCCAGCATTTT. Its translation: CSVVVPLPQHF. The chain uses TRBV29-1 and TRBJ1-5; D not certain. The V and J ends lost 4 bases and 9 bases respectively, with 10 bases between them. CDR1 SQVTM and CDR2 ANQGSEA come from the germline V gene. The CDR3 has 11 amino acids.

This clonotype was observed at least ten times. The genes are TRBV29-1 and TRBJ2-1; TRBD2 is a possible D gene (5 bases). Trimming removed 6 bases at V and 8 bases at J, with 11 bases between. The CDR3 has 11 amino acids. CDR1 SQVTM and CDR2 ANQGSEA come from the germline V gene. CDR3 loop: CSVAQADEQFF. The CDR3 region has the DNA TGCAGCGTCGCCCAAGCGGATGAGCAGTTCTTC.

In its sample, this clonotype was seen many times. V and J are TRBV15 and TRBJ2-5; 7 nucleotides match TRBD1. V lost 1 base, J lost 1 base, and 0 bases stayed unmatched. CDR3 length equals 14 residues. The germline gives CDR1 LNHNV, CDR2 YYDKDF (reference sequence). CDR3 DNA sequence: TGTGCCACCAGCAGAGCAGGGGGCCAAGAGACCCAGTACTTC. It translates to CATSRAGGQETQYF.

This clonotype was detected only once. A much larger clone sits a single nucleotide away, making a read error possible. The CDR3 DNA reads as TGCGCCAGCAGCTTGGAAAGTTTAATCACAGATACGCAGTATTTT. Translation gives CASSLESLITDTQYF. This chain joins TRBV5-1 and TRBJ2-3; D ambiguous. Trimming took 0 bases from V and 2 from J, leaving 10 bases between them. Per germline, CDR1 SGHRS and CDR2 YFSETQ. This CDR3 is 15 amino acids long.

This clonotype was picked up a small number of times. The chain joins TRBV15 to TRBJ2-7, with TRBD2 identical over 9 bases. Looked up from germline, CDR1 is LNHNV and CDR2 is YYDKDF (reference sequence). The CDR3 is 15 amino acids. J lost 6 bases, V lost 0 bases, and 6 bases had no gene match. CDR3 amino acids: CATSREASGITEQYF. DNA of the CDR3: TGTGCCACCAGCAGAGAGGCTAGCGGGATCACCGAGCAGTACTTC.

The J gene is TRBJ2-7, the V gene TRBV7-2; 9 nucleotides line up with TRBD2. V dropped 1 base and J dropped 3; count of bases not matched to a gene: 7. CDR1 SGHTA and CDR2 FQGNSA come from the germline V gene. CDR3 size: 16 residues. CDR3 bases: TGTGCCAGCAGCTTAGATAGCGGGAGTCTGGTCTACGAGCAGTACTTC. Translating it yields CASSLDSGSLVYEQYF.